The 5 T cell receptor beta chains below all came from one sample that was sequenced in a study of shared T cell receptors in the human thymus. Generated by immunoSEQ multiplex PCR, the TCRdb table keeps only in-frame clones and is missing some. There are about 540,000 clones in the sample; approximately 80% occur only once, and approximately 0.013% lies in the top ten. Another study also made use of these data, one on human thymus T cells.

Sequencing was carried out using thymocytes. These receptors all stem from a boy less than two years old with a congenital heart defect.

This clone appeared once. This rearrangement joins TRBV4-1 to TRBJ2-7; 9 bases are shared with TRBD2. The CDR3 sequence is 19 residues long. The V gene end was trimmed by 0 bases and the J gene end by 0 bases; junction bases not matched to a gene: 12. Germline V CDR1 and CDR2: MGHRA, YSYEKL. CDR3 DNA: TGCGCCAGCAGCCAAGATAGGCTGCGACTAGCGGAAAGCTCCTACGAGCAGTACTTC. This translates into CASSQDRLRLAESSYEQYF.

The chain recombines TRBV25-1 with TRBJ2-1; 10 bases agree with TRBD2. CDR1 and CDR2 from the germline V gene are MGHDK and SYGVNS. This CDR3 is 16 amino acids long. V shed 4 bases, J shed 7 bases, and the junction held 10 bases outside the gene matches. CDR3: CASSGGSGRFRNEQFF. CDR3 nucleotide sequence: TGTGCCAGCAGTGGTGGTAGCGGGAGGTTCCGTAATGAGCAGTTCTTC.

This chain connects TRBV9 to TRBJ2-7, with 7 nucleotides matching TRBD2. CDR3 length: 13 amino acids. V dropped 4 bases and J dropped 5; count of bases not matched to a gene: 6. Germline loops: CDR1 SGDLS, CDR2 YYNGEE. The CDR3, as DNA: TGTGCCAGCAGCCCGCGGGAGATAGACGAGCAGTACTTC. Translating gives CASSPREIDEQYF.

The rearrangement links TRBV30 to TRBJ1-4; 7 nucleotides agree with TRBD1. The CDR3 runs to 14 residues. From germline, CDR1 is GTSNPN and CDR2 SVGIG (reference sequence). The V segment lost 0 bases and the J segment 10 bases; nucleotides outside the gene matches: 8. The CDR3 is CAWSVLGGIGKLFF. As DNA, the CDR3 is TGTGCCTGGAGTGTATTAGGGGGCATAGGAAAACTGTTTTTT.

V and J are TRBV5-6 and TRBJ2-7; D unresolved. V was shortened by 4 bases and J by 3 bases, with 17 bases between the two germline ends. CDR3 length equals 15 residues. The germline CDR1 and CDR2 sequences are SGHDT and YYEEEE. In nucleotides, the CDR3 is TGTGCCAGCAGCGGCCGAGGCGACGGAGACTACGAGCAGTACTTC. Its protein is CASSGRGDGDYEQYF.